These 7 T cell receptor beta chains share one sample of origin, sequenced in a study of early T cells in non-severe SARS-CoV-2 infection. TCRdb itself ran the 5' RACE reads through MiXCR, one entry per CDR3 protein. This table holds under 35,000 distinct CDR3 sequences, roughly 5.7% found once. The sample was whole blood. Every receptor here comes from an adult who was a healthcare worker with PCR-confirmed SARS-CoV-2 infection or an uninfected control (not recorded which).

In its sample, this clonotype was seen many times. The rearrangement links TRBV12-3 or TRBV12-4 to TRBJ1-1; D unresolved. This CDR3 comprises 14 residues. V was cut by 7 bases and J by 1 base, with 13 bases left in between. The CDR3: CASTTRRTNTEAFF. The DNA of the CDR3 is TGTGCCAGCACCACCAGGCGGACGAACACTGAAGCTTTCTTT.

This clonotype was seen a handful of times. This sequence joins TRBV29-1 and TRBJ1-4, with 9 positions matching TRBD1. Looked up from germline, CDR1 is SQVTM and CDR2 is ANQGSEA. V trimming: 3 bases; J trimming: 7 bases; junction bases outside the gene matches: 12. This CDR3 contains 16 residues. CDR3 nucleotides: TGCAGCGTTGAGATGACAGGACAGGGGAGAGGTGAAAAACTGTTTTTT. Its translation: CSVEMTGQGRGEKLFF.

This clonotype was found many times. The genes are TRBV7-3 and TRBJ2-2, with D possibly matching TRBD1 (6 bases). Trimming took 3 bases from V and 4 from J, leaving 9 bases between them. The V gene's germline CDR1 is SGHTA and CDR2 FQGTGA. This CDR3 region has 14 residues. Here the CDR3 reads CASSFGTPTGELFF. The CDR3 DNA reads as TGTGCCAGCAGCTTCGGGACACCCACCGGGGAGCTGTTTTTT.

This clonotype was seen repeatedly, ten times or more. This chain joins TRBV7-9 and TRBJ2-1, with 12 bases that match TRBD2. The J segment lost 7 bases and the V segment lost 5 bases, leaving 9 bases of the junction unmatched. The CDR3 contains 16 residues. The germline gives CDR1 SEHNR, CDR2 FQNEAQ (reference sequence). The CDR3 DNA sequence: TGTGCCAGCAGCCCCCGACTAGCGGGAGAGGGTAATGAGCAGTTCTTC. Translating it yields CASSPRLAGEGNEQFF.

There are many counts of this clonotype. The chain links TRBV28 to TRBJ2-7; the D is unclear. With 8 bases removed from V and 3 bases from J, the gap between germline ends came to 11 bases. The CDR3 length is 12 residues. Germline V gene sequence: CDR1 MDHEN, CDR2 SYDVKM. CDR3 DNA sequence: TGTGCCAGCCGGAGCAATTTCTACGAGCAGTACTTC. Protein product: CASRSNFYEQYF.

This chain uses TRBV29-1 with TRBJ1-3; D is uncertain. Germline values: CDR1 SQVTM, CDR2 ANQGSEA. The CDR3 is made up of 11 amino acids. V was clipped by 4 bases and J by 8 bases, with 9 bases between them. The CDR3 is CSVALGDTIYF. The CDR3 DNA follows: TGCAGCGTTGCCCTTGGGGACACCATATATTTT.

The chain couples TRBV5-1 to TRBJ2-7, with a tentative D call TRBD1 (6 bases). The germline gives CDR1 SGHRS, CDR2 YFSETQ. The CDR3 length is 15 residues. V dropped 4 bases and J dropped 2 bases, with 16 bases sitting between them. Here the CDR3 reads CASSLTGALTYEQYF. CDR3 nucleotide sequence: TGCGCCAGCAGCCTGACAGGAGCCCTTACCTACGAGCAGTACTTC. The full variable domain, in which reference TRBV5-1 and TRBJ2-7 provide the parts outside the CDR3, is KAGVTQTPRYLIKTRGQQVTLSCSPISGHRSVSWYQQTPGQGLQFLFEYFSETQRNKGNFPGRFSGRQFSNSRSEMNVSTLELGDSALYLCASSLTGALTYEQYFGPGTRLTVT.